A single sample is the source of the 7 T cell receptor beta chains below, sequenced in a study of a mutant IDH1 vaccine in newly diagnosed glioma. The assay was immunoSEQ multiplex PCR, and TCRdb's table has in-frame clones only and misses some. The sample lists tens of thousands of clones, over 60% occurring once. As to time point: week 47, end of study. Doses comprised 300 ug of mutant IDH1 20-mer peptide each, plus topical imiquimod. No cognate antigen is known for these TCRs. The specimen was PBMCs, collected from a glioma patient whose treatment included an IDH1 peptide vaccine. The receptor source for this set is a woman aged 40 to 49 with glioma. Some clones in this sample may be carry-over from other donors' samples.

This clone has a handful of counts. V and J are TRBV6-4 and TRBJ2-6, with TRBD2 as a possible D gene (6 bases). The V end was cut by 0 bases, the J end by 0 bases, with 6 bases between. The CDR3 length is 16 residues. Per germline, CDR1 MRHNA and CDR2 SNTAGT. The CDR3 sequence is CASSDSSGSGANVLTF. The CDR3 coding sequence is TGTGCCAGCAGTGACTCTAGCGGCTCTGGGGCCAACGTCCTGACTTTC.

The rearrangement joins TRBV18 to TRBJ2-5; D uncertain. This CDR3 is built from 12 residues. Germline values: CDR1 KGHSH, CDR2 LQKENI. Trimming took 0 bases from V and 1 from J, leaving 0 bases between them. The CDR3 sequence is CASSPPQETQYF. Written as DNA, the CDR3 is TGTGCCAGCTCACCACCCCAAGAGACCCAGTACTTC.

This clone appeared a few times. The V call is TRBV6-4, the J call TRBJ1-1; D call uncertain. The CDR3 extends over 13 amino acids. The V end lost 4 bases, the J end lost 1 base, and 7 bases lay between the germline ends. Germline CDR1 is MRHNA and CDR2 is SNTAGT. This CDR3 reads CASSGQPNTEAFF. The CDR3 bases are TGTGCCAGCAGTGGTCAGCCGAACACTGAAGCTTTCTTT.

The rearrangement uses TRBV7-2 and TRBJ2-1; D unclear. The germline V and J ends were trimmed by 1 base and 7 bases, with 8 bases remaining between them. The germline CDR1 and CDR2 sequences are SGHTA and FQGNSA. This CDR3 comprises 13 residues. CDR3 DNA sequence: TGTGCCAGCAGCTTAGGAATCGGGAATGAGCAGTTCTTC. Protein: CASSLGIGNEQFF.

In this sample, this clone turned up a few times. The chain joins TRBV2 to TRBJ1-1; D is ambiguous. Germline V gives CDR1 SNHLY, CDR2 FYNNEI. Trimming took 4 bases from V and 6 from J, leaving 9 bases between them. The CDR3 contains 12 residues. The CDR3 here is CASSGVGPEAFF. CDR3 DNA: TGTGCCAGCAGTGGCGTAGGTCCTGAAGCTTTCTTT.

This clone was counted a single time. The rearrangement uses TRBV2 and TRBJ2-7, with D possibly matching TRBD2 (6 bases). The CDR3 extends over 14 amino acids. The V and J ends lost 6 bases and 4 bases respectively, with 16 bases between them. Per the germline V gene, CDR1 is SNHLY and CDR2 is FYNNEI. DNA of the CDR3: TGTGCCAGCAGCCTAGGAGGGGTCGCTTACGAGCAGTACTTC. Its translation: CASSLGGVAYEQYF.

The rearrangement joins TRBV27 to TRBJ2-7; 7 bases map to TRBD1. This CDR3 has 13 residues. V dropped 5 bases and J dropped 9; count of bases not matched to a gene: 10. Germline V lookup: CDR1 MNHEY, CDR2 SMNVEV (reference sequence). The DNA of the CDR3 is TGTGCCAGCAGTCTCGGACAGGCGGTAAGGCAGTACTTC. As protein: CASSLGQAVRQYF.